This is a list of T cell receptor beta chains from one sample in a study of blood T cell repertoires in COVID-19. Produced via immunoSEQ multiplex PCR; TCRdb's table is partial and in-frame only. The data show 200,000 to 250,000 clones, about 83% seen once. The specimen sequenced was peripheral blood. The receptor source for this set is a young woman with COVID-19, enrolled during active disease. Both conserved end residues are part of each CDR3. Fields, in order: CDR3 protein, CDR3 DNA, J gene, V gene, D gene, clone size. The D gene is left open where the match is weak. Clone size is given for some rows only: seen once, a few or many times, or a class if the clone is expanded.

CDR3: CASSQEVQAEDDNEQFF; DNA: TGTGCCAGCAGCCAAGAAGTTCAAGCGGAAGACGACAATGAGCAGTTCTTC; J: TRBJ2-1; V: TRBV4-2; D: .; size: .
CDR3: CASSRQGMNTEAFF; DNA: TGTGCCAGCAGCAGACAGGGAATGAACACTGAAGCTTTCTTT; J: TRBJ1-1; V: TRBV7-2; D: TRBD1; size: .
CDR3: CASSVGASGGRGETQYF; DNA: TGTGCCAGCAGCGTAGGAGCTAGCGGGGGGCGGGGAGAGACCCAGTACTTC; J: TRBJ2-5; V: TRBV9; D: TRBD2; size: .
CDR3: CASSPQLAGRQETQYF; DNA: TGTGCCAGCAGTCCACAACTAGCGGGAAGGCAAGAGACCCAGTACTTC; J: TRBJ2-5; V: TRBV2; D: TRBD2; size: once
CDR3: CASSPVIGQDTPNSPLHF; DNA: TGTGCCAGCAGCCCCGTTATTGGACAAGATACCCCGAATTCACCCCTCCACTTT; J: TRBJ1-6; V: TRBV7-9; D: .; size: .
CDR3: CASSFRRTSGRSDTQYF; DNA: TGTGCCAGCAGCTTCCGTCGGACTAGCGGGAGATCAGATACGCAGTATTTT; J: TRBJ2-3; V: TRBV11-2; D: TRBD2; size: few
CDR3: CATDRNTYSNQPQHF; DNA: TGTGCCACCGACAGGAATACGTATAGCAATCAGCCCCAGCATTTT; J: TRBJ1-5; V: TRBV15; D: .; size: .
CDR3: CATSEQGSYGYTF; DNA: TGTGCCACATCAGAACAGGGGAGCTATGGCTACACCTTC; J: TRBJ1-2; V: TRBV30; D: TRBD1; size: .
CDR3: CASSRMDSGTDTQYF; DNA: TGCGCCAGCAGCAGAATGGACAGTGGCACAGATACGCAGTATTTT; J: TRBJ2-3; V: TRBV5-1; D: .; size: .
CDR3: CASSQALSNYGYTF; DNA: TGTGCCAGCAGCCAGGCCCTTTCTAACTATGGCTACACCTTC; J: TRBJ1-2; V: TRBV7-3; D: .; size: .
CDR3: CASSEGQGEQPQHF; DNA: TGTGCCAGCAGTGAAGGGCAGGGCGAACAGCCCCAGCATTTT; J: TRBJ1-5; V: TRBV2; D: .; size: .
CDR3: CASSAMLGAGETQYF; DNA: TGTGCCAGCAGCGCGATGTTGGGGGCGGGAGAGACCCAGTACTTC; J: TRBJ2-5; V: TRBV5-8; D: .; size: .
CDR3: CASSVRGNQPQHF; DNA: TGTGCCAGCAGCGTCAGGGGGAATCAGCCCCAGCATTTT; J: TRBJ1-5; V: TRBV6-5; D: TRBD1; size: .
CDR3: CASSRGWEETQYF; DNA: TGTGCCAGCAGCAGGGGGTGGGAAGAGACCCAGTACTTC; J: TRBJ2-5; V: TRBV9; D: .; size: once
CDR3: CASSYTTLSYEQYF; DNA: TGTGCCAGCAGTTACACAACCCTCTCCTACGAGCAGTACTTC; J: TRBJ2-7; V: TRBV6-5; D: .; size: .
CDR3: CASSERGPTEAFF; DNA: TGTGCCAGCAGTGAGCGGGGCCCCACTGAAGCTTTCTTT; J: TRBJ1-1; V: TRBV27; D: .; size: .
CDR3: CASSLLQGGGYGYTF; DNA: TGTGCCAGCTCACTCCTACAGGGGGGAGGCTATGGCTACACCTTC; J: TRBJ1-2; V: TRBV18; D: TRBD1; size: .
CDR3: CASSLSGGQETQYF; DNA: TGTGCCAGCAGTTTAAGCGGGGGCCAAGAGACCCAGTACTTC; J: TRBJ2-5; V: TRBV2; D: TRBD2; size: .
CDR3: CASSRAARPGVYNEQFF; DNA: TGTGCCAGCAGCCGGGCGGCGAGGCCGGGAGTCTACAATGAGCAGTTCTTC; J: TRBJ2-1; V: TRBV9; D: .; size: .
CDR3: CASSLDPGLAGEEQFF; DNA: TGTGCCAGCAGCTTAGATCCGGGACTAGCGGGAGAAGAGCAGTTCTTC; J: TRBJ2-1; V: TRBV11-2; D: TRBD2; size: .
CDR3: CASSYSRSGYGYTF; DNA: TGTGCCAGCAGTTACTCGAGAAGTGGCTATGGCTACACCTTC; J: TRBJ1-2; V: TRBV6-2/TRBV6-3; D: .; size: .
CDR3: CASTPGTSGYNEQFF; DNA: TGTGCCAGCACCCCCGGAACTAGCGGTTACAATGAGCAGTTCTTC; J: TRBJ2-1; V: TRBV9; D: TRBD2; size: .
CDR3: CASSETDYNSPLHF; DNA: TGTGCCAGCAGCGAGACAGATTATAATTCACCCCTCCACTTT; J: TRBJ1-6; V: TRBV9; D: .; size: .
CDR3: CASLGLAEGVKFF; DNA: TGTGCCAGCCTGGGACTAGCGGAAGGGGTGAAGTTCTTC; J: TRBJ2-1; V: TRBV12-3/TRBV12-4; D: TRBD2; size: .
CDR3: CASSQYTGGGNEQFF; DNA: TGTGCCAGCAGCCAATACACAGGGGGTGGCAATGAGCAGTTCTTC; J: TRBJ2-1; V: TRBV16; D: TRBD1; size: .